This note documents a single T cell receptor beta chain sequence. This sample was taken from a study of blood T cell repertoires in COVID-19. Study details: Some COVID-19 samples were acute and others convalescent; all came from the United States, Italy and Spain.

In the authors' methods: Estimation of nucleated cell counts relied on the amplification of reference gene primers. Assay used: immunoSEQ multiplex PCR; TCRdb lists only in-frame clones, some missing. Clone size and V and J calls were adopted from that table, with D and trimming inferred from the DNA. The sample includes 25,000 to 35,000 clones, under 90% seen only once; the top ten take approximately 40%. Germline V gives CDR1 SEHNR, CDR2 FQNEAQ (reference sequence). The CDR3 length is 13 residues. The germline V and J ends were trimmed by 1 base and 11 bases, with 14 bases remaining between them. Sequencing was done on a sample of peripheral blood. This receptor was identified in a woman aged 80 or older with acute or convalescent COVID-19. The chain joins TRBV7-9 to TRBJ1-1; D is possibly TRBD1 (5 bases). The CDR3 DNA follows: TGTGCCAGCAGCTTAGGAACCGGGACTGGGGCTTTCTTT. It yields the protein CASSLGTGTGAFF.